This TCR beta chain is drawn from a study of vaccination effects on CD4 cells after COVID-19 (dated by TCRdb to the early 2020s). Study-level background: Post-vaccine samples across the study were collected a median of 72 days after the second dose, with a range of 14 to 241. Cultures from other donors in the study were sequenced using the Oncomine TCR Beta short-read assay on an Illumina iSeq 100. In both COVID-19 convalescent patients and infection-naive vaccine recipients, the study compared SARS-CoV-2 spike-specific CD4+ TCR repertoires from before mRNA vaccination with those from after it. A total of over nine COVID-19 convalescent patients and a handful of SARS-CoV-2-naive healthy vaccine recipients were included in the full study. Broad study findings and their caveats: Marked clonal contraction was observed in both infection-induced and vaccine-induced clones at late post-vaccination timepoints, consistent with waning T cell responses. In healthy vaccine recipients, vaccine-induced clones were almost all SARS-CoV-2 mono-reactive, with only 1 of 255 cross-reactive with common cold coronaviruses. The study was limited by a small number of convalescent patients and lacked early post-infection timepoints.

Germline trimming amounts to 7 bases on V and 1 base on J, with 11 as the count of junction bases outside the gene matches. The CDR3, cysteine through phenylalanine, is 17 amino acids long. The CDR3 DNA has 51 bases and is translated from base 1. CDR1 and CDR2 are drawn from the germline V gene (reference sequence): LNHDA, SQIVND. The receptor library was made with the immunoSEQ multiplex PCR assay. DNA from the CD4+ T cells that had been cultured and isolated underwent TCR beta CDR3 sequencing. Concerning the study's data processing: Non-productive TCR sequences were removed and reads were trimmed to the CDR3 region, keeping CDR3s of at least 7 amino acids. Antigen-specific clonotypes were identified using the MANAFEST web app by comparison of expansion in peptide wells against reference cultures. Positive clones required FDR<0.05 expansion versus reference and all other wells, odds ratio above 5, and frequency above 0.1% in two replicate wells. A clonotype was called cross-reactive if it was significantly expanded both in SARS-CoV-2 spike wells and in at least one common cold coronavirus spike condition. Levenshtein distance calculated with the stringdist R package was used to assess CDR3 similarity, and unrooted trees were constructed with ape in R 3.6.1. The source is immuneACCESS, and TCRdb retained only in-frame sequences with V and J called. Part of the clones is not carried over; for the studies checked, unresolved V genes explain less than half of this, and the remainder is unexplained. Clonal size and the V and J genes are those of that table, whereas D and trimming came from the DNA. This sample holds about 24,000 clones; approximately 70% were observed only once. The ten largest account for 8.2% of the sample.

On this clone: Its antigen target is currently unknown. No base quality information exists; no much larger clone differs at one position.

To identify antigen-specific CD4+ T cell clonotypes by their expansion, the ViraFEST assay first stimulated PBMC with viral peptide pools and then applied TCR sequencing. After around 10 days of culture, CD4+ T cells were isolated with the EasySep CD4+ T cell isolation kit. Each participant received two doses of an mRNA SARS-CoV-2 vaccine, either BNT162b2 or mRNA-1273. The absence of prior SARS-CoV-2 infection in healthy vaccine recipients was confirmed by negative nucleocapsid antibodies before and after vaccination. Some 2 million PBMC per well were cultured in IMDM with about 4.5% human AB serum, 10 IU/ml IL-2 and gentamicin, plus 10 ug/ml peptides. Half of the culture medium was replaced with fresh IL-2-containing medium on days 3 and 7. Each peptide stimulation condition was cultured in triplicate wells unless otherwise noted. PBMC were separated from whole blood using Ficoll-Paque Plus gradient centrifugation and were then either cryopreserved at -140C or used fresh. The overlapping peptide pools covered the spike proteins of SARS-CoV-2 as well as those of the common cold coronaviruses HCoV-NL63, HCoV-OC43 and HCoV-229E. The QIAamp micro DNA kit was used to extract genomic DNA from the cultured CD4+ T cells.

The origin of this receptor is a human donor who received a COVID-19 vaccine. This material consisted of CD4+ T cells from PBMCs cultured with SARS-CoV-2 spike peptides, taken after COVID-19 vaccination. The label giving this sample's cell subset or site can be read as: SARS-CoV-2 spike overlapping peptide pool stimulation. Recombination linked TRBV19 to TRBJ2-2; 8 bases in the junction line up with TRBD1. The encoded CDR3 is CASKQGATPLNTGELFF. The nucleotide sequence is given as TGTGCCAGTAAGCAGGGGGCAACACCTCTGAACACCGGGGAGCTGTTTTTT.